Sequencing of this T cell receptor beta chain was carried out in a study of technical replicates of blood from a few donors. Trimming cost V 7 bases and J 10 bases; bases outside gene matches: 18. CDR1 and CDR2 (germline): GTSNPN, SVGIG (reference sequence). The CDR3 sequence is 14 residues long. Profiled with immunoSEQ multiplex PCR; TCRdb holds only in-frame clones, not every one. The data show tens of thousands of clones, with just under 90% seen just once and approximately 4.7% held by the top ten. The sequence was obtained from a human donor in good health. Some clones in this sample may be carry-over from other donors' samples. Sequencing was performed on PBMCs. The rearrangement joins TRBV30 to TRBJ2-7; TRBD2 agrees at 8 bases. CDR3 sequence: CALSGERGTLGQYF. The CDR3 nucleotides are TGTGCCTTGTCCGGAGAGCGGGGGACCCTCGGCCAGTACTTC. Filled out from reference TRBV30 and TRBJ2-7, the complete variable domain reads SQTIHQWPATLVQPVGSPLSLECTVEGTSNPNLYWYRQAAGRGLQLLFYSVGIGQISSEVPQNLSASRPQDRQFILSSKKLLLSDSGFYLCALSGERGTLGQYFGPGTRLTVT.